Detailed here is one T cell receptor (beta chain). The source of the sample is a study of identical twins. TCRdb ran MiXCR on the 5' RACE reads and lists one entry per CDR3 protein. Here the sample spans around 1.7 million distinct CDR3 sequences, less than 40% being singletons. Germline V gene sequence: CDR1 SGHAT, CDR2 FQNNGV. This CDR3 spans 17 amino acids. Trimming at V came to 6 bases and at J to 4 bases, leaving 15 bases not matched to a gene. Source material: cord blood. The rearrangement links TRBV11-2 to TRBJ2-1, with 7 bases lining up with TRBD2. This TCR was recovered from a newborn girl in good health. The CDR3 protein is CASSLPRTSGKYNEQFF. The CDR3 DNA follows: TGTGCCAGCAGTCTCCCTCGGACCAGCGGGAAATACAATGAGCAGTTCTTC. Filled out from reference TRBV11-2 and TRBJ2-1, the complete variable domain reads EAGVAQSPRYKIIEKRQSVAFWCNPISGHATLYWYQQILGQGPKLLIQFQNNGVVDDSQLPKDRFSAERLKGVDSTLKIQPAKLEDSAVYLCASSLPRTSGKYNEQFFGPGTRLTVL.